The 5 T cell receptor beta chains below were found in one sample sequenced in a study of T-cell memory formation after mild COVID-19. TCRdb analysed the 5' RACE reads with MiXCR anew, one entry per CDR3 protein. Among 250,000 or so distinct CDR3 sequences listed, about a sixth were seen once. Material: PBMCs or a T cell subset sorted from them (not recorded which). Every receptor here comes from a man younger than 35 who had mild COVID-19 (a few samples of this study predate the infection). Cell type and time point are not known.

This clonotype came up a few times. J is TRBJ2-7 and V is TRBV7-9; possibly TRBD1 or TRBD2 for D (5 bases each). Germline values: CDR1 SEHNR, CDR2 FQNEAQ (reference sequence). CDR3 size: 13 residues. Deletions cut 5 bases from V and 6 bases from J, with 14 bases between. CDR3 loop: CASSQRTGREQYF. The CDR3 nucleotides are TGTGCCAGCAGCCAAAGGACGGGACGCGAGCAGTACTTC.

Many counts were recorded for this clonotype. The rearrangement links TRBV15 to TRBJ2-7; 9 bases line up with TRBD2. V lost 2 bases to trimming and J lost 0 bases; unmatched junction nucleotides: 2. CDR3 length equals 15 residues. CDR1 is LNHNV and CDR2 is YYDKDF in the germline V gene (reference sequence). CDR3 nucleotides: TGTGCCACCAGCAGATCTAGCGGGGACTCCTACGAGCAGTACTTC. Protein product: CATSRSSGDSYEQYF.

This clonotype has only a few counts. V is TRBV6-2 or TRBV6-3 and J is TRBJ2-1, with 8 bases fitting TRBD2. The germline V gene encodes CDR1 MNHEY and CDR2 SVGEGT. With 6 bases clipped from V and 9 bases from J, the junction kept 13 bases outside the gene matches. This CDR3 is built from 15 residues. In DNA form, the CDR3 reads TGTGCCAGCAGACCGGGGGGGCCTGTCTACTCTGAGCAGTTCTTC. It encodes CASRPGGPVYSEQFF.

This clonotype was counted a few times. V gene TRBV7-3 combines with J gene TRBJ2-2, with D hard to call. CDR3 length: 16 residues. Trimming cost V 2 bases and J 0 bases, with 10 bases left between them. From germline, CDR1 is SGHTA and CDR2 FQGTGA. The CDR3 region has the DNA TGTGCCAGCAGCTTACTTCCGGTATCGAACACCGGGGAGCTGTTTTTT. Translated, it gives CASSLLPVSNTGELFF.

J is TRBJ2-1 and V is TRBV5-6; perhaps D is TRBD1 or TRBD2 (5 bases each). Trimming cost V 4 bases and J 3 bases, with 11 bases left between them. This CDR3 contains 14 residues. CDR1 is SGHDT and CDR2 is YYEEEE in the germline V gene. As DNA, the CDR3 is TGTGCCAGCAGCGGGGGAACAGACTACAATGAGCAGTTCTTC. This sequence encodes CASSGGTDYNEQFF.